The source of this TCR beta chain is a study of T cell changes during pregnancy in multiple sclerosis. The data were produced by immunoSEQ multiplex PCR, yet TCRdb's version contains in-frame clones alone and is incomplete. Of around 99,000 clones in the sample, 92% were seen once. This clone was recorded only once. Trimming pared 0 bases from V and 3 bases from J, leaving 9 bases between. Per germline, CDR1 SGHNT and CDR2 YYREEE (reference sequence). This CDR3 region has 14 residues. The specimen was peripheral blood, collected in the third trimester of pregnancy. The receptor was isolated from a female donor in good health, enrolled as a control in a pregnancy study. This chain connects TRBV5-4 to TRBJ2-5; possibly TRBD1 for D (6 bases). The CDR3 is CASSLEQGEETQYF. The DNA of the CDR3 is TGTGCCAGCAGCTTGGAACAGGGAGAAGAGACCCAGTACTTC.